This T cell receptor beta chain came from a study of CD8 T cells in Susac syndrome. Turning to this clonotype: Antigen unknown.

Study results and limitations: As the study acknowledged, the number of individuals in its TCR sequencing and HLA analysis was relatively small.

The multiple sclerosis control group consisted of treatment-naive patients whose relapsing-remitting disease, which was either stable or active, fulfilled revised McDonald criteria. While CD8+ and CD4+ T cells were isolated negatively, TEMRA cells were enriched by FACS. The CDR3 has 14 residues. V was cut by 3 bases and J by 2 bases, with 10 bases left in between. Random-hexamer reverse transcription was applied to roughly 0.5 to 1 ug RNA. immunoSEQ multiplex PCR amplified TCR beta CDR3 across 54 Vbeta, 13 Jbeta. TCRdb independently ran MiXCR on the immunoSEQ multiplex PCR reads; one entry per CDR3 protein. The table shows hundreds of thousands of distinct CDR3 sequences, with 90% to 95% occurring only once.

This TCR came from a human donor with multiple sclerosis. The chain couples TRBV12-3 or TRBV12-4 to TRBJ1-1; D is unclear. The sequencing sample was made of CD4+ T cells from PBMCs. The CDR3 region is CASSFNAPNTEAFF. The CDR3 region has the DNA TGTGCCAGCAGTTTCAATGCGCCTAACACTGAAGCTTTCTTT.